This T cell receptor beta chain was captured in a study of human T cells and chemical hapten exposure. Background on the study: Diphenylcyclopropenone doses were given weekly to the scalps of patients across the roughly 23-week study. Overall study findings and caveats: The immune response of these alopecia patients might not match healthy individuals'.

This clonotype ranks as medium-sized. What it binds is unknown. Time point reported: patch test 2, 6 weeks after DPC sensitization. Treatment in this sample: therapeutic diphenylcyclopropenone sensitization with weekly scalp DPC. A single record per CDR3 protein comes from TCRdb applying MiXCR to the RACE reads. The sample records tens of thousands of distinct CDR3 sequences, around 10% being singletons. The CDR3 totals 14 residues. Per the germline V gene, CDR1 is MNHEY and CDR2 is SVGEGT. With V trimmed by 5 bases and J by 8 bases, 8 bases remained unmatched. J is TRBJ1-1 and V is TRBV6-2 or TRBV6-3; the match to TRBD1 covers 10 bases. The receptor was isolated from a man aged 25 to 45 with alopecia areata. Some clones in this sample may be carry-over from other donors' samples. This specimen consisted of whole blood, obtained in connection with sensitization to the hapten diphenylcyclopropenone (DPC). The CDR3 DNA reads TGTGCCAGCAGTACCGGGACAGGGGCCGCAGAAGCTTTCTTT. Protein product: CASSTGTGAAEAFF.